Each of the 8 T cell receptor beta chains below was sequenced from the same sample in a study of T cells in Graves' hyperthyroidism and ophthalmopathy. Regions amplified from RNA transcripts were the TCR beta CDR3 regions. RT-PCR in the first round (using the HTBI primer set) targeted the TCR CDR3. TCRdb re-analysed the multiplex PCR reads in MiXCR, keeping a single row per CDR3 protein. The data show some 370,000 distinct CDR3 sequences, with about an eighth seen just once and around 28% held by the top ten. Sequencing was carried out using blood. Receptor source: a man over 45 with Graves' ophthalmopathy.

A few counts support this clonotype. This chain joins TRBV7-9 and TRBJ2-3; D is possibly TRBD1 (6 bases). The germline V gene has CDR1 SEHNR and CDR2 FQNEAQ (reference sequence). CDR3 size: 14 residues. Trimming removed 5 bases from V and 4 bases from J, with 13 bases in between. Here the CDR3 reads CASSAGGVADTQYF. The CDR3 nucleotides read TGTGCCAGCAGCGCTGGGGGCGTGGCAGATACGCAGTATTTT.

The chain uses TRBV4-1 and TRBJ2-7; maybe TRBD1 (6 bases). CDR3 length equals 14 residues. Trimming left V 3 bases short and J 4 bases short, with 13 bases between. Per germline, CDR1 MGHRA and CDR2 YSYEKL. CDR3 loop: CASSHQGGTYEQYF. CDR3 sequence (DNA): TGCGCCAGCAGCCACCAAGGGGGAACTTACGAGCAGTACTTC.

This clonotype was seen repeatedly, ten times or more. This chain connects TRBV5-1 to TRBJ1-1; TRBD1 aligns across 8 bases. The CDR3 covers 15 residues. CDR1 and CDR2 (germline): SGHRS, YFSETQ. Unmatched junction bases numbered 11, after V lost 4 bases and J lost 6 bases. CDR3 in DNA: TGCGCCAGCAGCGTTCATATAACAGGGGGTGCTGAAGCTTTCTTT. It translates to CASSVHITGGAEAFF.

This clonotype showed up just a few times. The V and J genes are TRBV7-6 and TRBJ2-7, with 9 bases aligning to TRBD1. J was trimmed by 1 base and V by 3 bases; bases with no gene match: 4. CDR1 SGHVS and CDR2 FNYEAQ come from the germline V gene. The CDR3 runs to 15 residues. CDR3: CASSFSGQGSYEQYF. In DNA form, the CDR3 reads TGTGCCAGCAGCTTTTCGGGACAGGGTTCCTACGAGCAGTACTTC.

This clonotype was detected many times. J is TRBJ1-1 and V is TRBV28; D gene unclear. CDR1 and CDR2 (germline): MDHEN, SYDVKM. Trimming took off 1 base at V and 0 bases at J, with 12 bases between the two ends. This CDR3 comprises 16 residues. The CDR3 is CASSLSGEGLNTEAFF. The CDR3 nucleotides are TGTGCCAGCAGTTTATCTGGGGAGGGATTGAACACTGAAGCTTTCTTT.

This clonotype occurred a few times. The chain employs TRBV20-1 and TRBJ2-3; D is undetermined. Trimming removed 5 bases from V and 3 bases from J, with 15 bases in between. CDR3 length equals 14 residues. Germline CDR1 and CDR2: DFQATT and SNEGSKA (reference sequence). The CDR3 DNA reads TGCAGTGCTGAGCAGGTCCTGGGGACAGATACGCAGTATTTT. Translated, it gives CSAEQVLGTDTQYF.

At least ten counts were recorded for this clonotype. This chain uses TRBV12-3 or TRBV12-4 with TRBJ1-1; tentative D call: TRBD1 (6 bases). V was cut by 6 bases and J by 0 bases, with 11 bases left in between. CDR3 size: 14 residues. This chain's CDR3 is CASRGTSLNTEAFF. The CDR3 nucleotides are TGTGCCAGCAGGGGGACATCGCTGAACACTGAAGCTTTCTTT.

Remarks on this clonotype: A read error may account for a junction end that differs from germline. This chain links TRBV6-2 or TRBV6-3 with TRBJ2-5; 7 positions match TRBD2. The germline gives CDR1 MNHEY, CDR2 SVGEGT. CDR3 length: 15 amino acids. The CDR3 region has the DNA TGTGCCAGCAGTGTGTCGGGAGGCCTCCAAGAGACCCAGTGCTTC. Translating gives CASSVSGGLQETQCF.